The rows below give T cell receptor beta chains drawn from one sample of a study of CD8 T cells in ankylosing spondylitis. TCRdb re-called the 5' RACE reads through MiXCR, storing one row per CDR3 protein. Among roughly 280,000 distinct CDR3 sequences listed, about 19% were seen once. The specimen sequenced was blood, either unsorted or a sorted T cell fraction (not recorded which). Every receptor here comes from a male donor with ankylosing spondylitis or in good health (not recorded which). Both conserved end residues are part of each CDR3. The order of the fields is V gene, clone size, D gene, J gene, CDR3 protein, CDR3 DNA. A D gene is named only where the DNA matches it firmly. Size is omitted from some rows. Given values are once, few, many or a class for expanded clones.

v_call: TRBV7-9
clone_size: few
d_call: TRBD1
j_call: TRBJ1-2
cdr3_aa: CASRRDRGSYGYTF
cdr3_nt: TGTGCCAGCAGACGAGACAGGGGTTCCTATGGCTACACCTTC

v_call: TRBV28
clone_size: .
d_call: .
j_call: TRBJ1-4
cdr3_aa: CASSSPYDGTTNEKLFF
cdr3_nt: TGTGCCAGCAGTTCCCCATACGATGGGACAACAAATGAAAAACTGTTTTTT

v_call: TRBV12-3/TRBV12-4
clone_size: few
d_call: TRBD1
j_call: TRBJ2-1
cdr3_aa: CASSSQGGRVYNEQFF
cdr3_nt: TGTGCCAGCAGCTCGCAAGGGGGCAGGGTTTACAATGAGCAGTTCTTC

v_call: TRBV12-5
clone_size: .
d_call: .
j_call: TRBJ1-4
cdr3_aa: CASGLLWGGENEKLFF
cdr3_nt: TGTGCTAGTGGTTTGCTTTGGGGTGGGGAGAATGAAAAACTGTTTTTT

v_call: TRBV28
clone_size: .
d_call: .
j_call: TRBJ2-1
cdr3_aa: CASSWRGAGDEQFF
cdr3_nt: TGTGCCAGCAGTTGGAGGGGGGCCGGGGATGAGCAGTTCTTC

v_call: TRBV5-1
clone_size: few
d_call: TRBD2
j_call: TRBJ2-2
cdr3_aa: CASSSGLAGGGTGELFF
cdr3_nt: TGCGCCAGCAGCTCGGGACTAGCGGGAGGCGGGACCGGGGAGCTGTTTTTT

v_call: TRBV29-1
clone_size: few
d_call: .
j_call: TRBJ1-1
cdr3_aa: CSVVVLENTEAFF
cdr3_nt: TGCAGCGTTGTGGTGCTGGAGAACACTGAAGCTTTCTTT

v_call: TRBV10-3
clone_size: .
d_call: TRBD1
j_call: TRBJ1-2
cdr3_aa: CAISPNDREGYGYTF
cdr3_nt: TGTGCCATCAGTCCAAACGACAGGGAGGGCTATGGCTACACCTTC

v_call: TRBV7-2
clone_size: many
d_call: TRBD2
j_call: TRBJ2-1
cdr3_aa: CASSPGLAESNEQFF
cdr3_nt: TGTGCCAGCAGCCCAGGACTAGCGGAGAGCAATGAGCAGTTCTTC

v_call: TRBV18
clone_size: few
d_call: .
j_call: TRBJ2-5
cdr3_aa: CASSTGFQETQYF
cdr3_nt: TGTGCCAGCTCAACAGGGTTTCAAGAGACCCAGTACTTC

v_call: TRBV7-6
clone_size: few
d_call: .
j_call: TRBJ2-5
cdr3_aa: CASSLKPGQPRETQYF
cdr3_nt: TGTGCCAGCAGCTTAAAGCCGGGACAACCACGGGAGACCCAGTACTTC

v_call: TRBV2
clone_size: .
d_call: .
j_call: TRBJ2-3
cdr3_aa: CASSPQGGWGNTQYF
cdr3_nt: TGTGCCAGCAGTCCGCAGGGCGGTTGGGGGAATACGCAGTATTTT

v_call: TRBV5-1
clone_size: .
d_call: .
j_call: TRBJ1-6
cdr3_aa: CASSTGLTRGSYNSPLHF
cdr3_nt: TGCGCCAGCAGCACGGGACTAACCAGAGGCTCCTATAATTCACCCCTCCACTTT

v_call: TRBV29-1
clone_size: few
d_call: .
j_call: TRBJ2-1
cdr3_aa: CSVAGGTSYNEQFF
cdr3_nt: TGCAGCGTTGCGGGGGGCACCTCCTACAATGAGCAGTTCTTC

v_call: TRBV18
clone_size: .
d_call: .
j_call: TRBJ2-5
cdr3_aa: CASSPLLRAVEETQYF
cdr3_nt: TGTGCCAGCTCACCTCTTTTGAGAGCCGTTGAAGAGACCCAGTACTTC

v_call: TRBV5-1
clone_size: few
d_call: .
j_call: TRBJ2-1
cdr3_aa: CASSSRWPNEQFF
cdr3_nt: TGCGCCAGCAGCTCCCGCTGGCCCAATGAGCAGTTCTTC

v_call: TRBV4-1
clone_size: .
d_call: .
j_call: TRBJ1-4
cdr3_aa: CSSSHQTNEKLFF
cdr3_nt: TGCTCCAGCAGCCACCAAACTAATGAAAAACTGTTTTTT

v_call: TRBV9
clone_size: few
d_call: .
j_call: TRBJ2-4
cdr3_aa: CASTPDSEAKNIQYF
cdr3_nt: TGTGCCAGCACTCCGGACAGTGAGGCCAAAAACATTCAGTACTTC

v_call: TRBV27
clone_size: many
d_call: .
j_call: TRBJ1-1
cdr3_aa: CASSFTGLNTEAFF
cdr3_nt: TGTGCCAGCAGTTTCACAGGGTTGAACACTGAAGCTTTCTTT

v_call: TRBV30
clone_size: .
d_call: .
j_call: TRBJ1-3
cdr3_aa: CAWSPSGNTIYF
cdr3_nt: TGTGCCTGGAGTCCATCTGGAAACACCATATATTTT

v_call: TRBV12-3/TRBV12-4
clone_size: .
d_call: TRBD1
j_call: TRBJ1-5
cdr3_aa: CASSAQGAFNQPQHF
cdr3_nt: TGTGCCAGCAGTGCCCAGGGGGCGTTCAATCAGCCCCAGCATTTT

v_call: TRBV14
clone_size: few
d_call: .
j_call: TRBJ1-5
cdr3_aa: CASSRRRQAYSNQPQHF
cdr3_nt: TGTGCCAGCAGCCGGAGACGACAGGCGTATAGCAATCAGCCCCAGCATTTT

v_call: TRBV7-2
clone_size: .
d_call: .
j_call: TRBJ1-1
cdr3_aa: CASSRGVWTGNTEAFF
cdr3_nt: TGTGCCAGCAGCCGAGGCGTTTGGACGGGGAACACTGAAGCTTTCTTT

v_call: TRBV30
clone_size: few
d_call: .
j_call: TRBJ2-4
cdr3_aa: CAWSKLARDYIQYF
cdr3_nt: TGTGCCTGGAGCAAACTAGCCCGGGACTACATTCAGTACTTC

v_call: TRBV27
clone_size: few
d_call: TRBD2
j_call: TRBJ2-5
cdr3_aa: CASSLGAGGGQETQYF
cdr3_nt: TGTGCCAGCAGTTTAGGAGCAGGCGGGGGGCAAGAGACCCAGTACTTC

v_call: TRBV12-3/TRBV12-4
clone_size: .
d_call: TRBD1
j_call: TRBJ1-1
cdr3_aa: CASTQGAQAFF
cdr3_nt: TGTGCCAGCACGCAGGGGGCCCAAGCTTTCTTT

v_call: TRBV5-1
clone_size: few
d_call: .
j_call: TRBJ1-2
cdr3_aa: CASTRTGTNYGYTF
cdr3_nt: TGCGCCAGCACCCGCACCGGGACAAACTATGGCTACACCTTC

v_call: TRBV20-1
clone_size: few
d_call: .
j_call: TRBJ2-5
cdr3_aa: CSTRPRETQYF
cdr3_nt: TGCAGTACTAGGCCTAGGGAGACCCAGTACTTC

v_call: TRBV9
clone_size: .
d_call: .
j_call: TRBJ2-1
cdr3_aa: CASSVEGGDSYNEQFF
cdr3_nt: TGTGCCAGCAGCGTGGAGGGCGGGGACTCCTACAATGAGCAGTTCTTC

v_call: TRBV7-3
clone_size: many
d_call: TRBD2
j_call: TRBJ2-1
cdr3_aa: CASSPSGTSYNEQFF
cdr3_nt: TGTGCCAGCAGCCCTAGCGGGACCTCCTACAATGAGCAGTTCTTC

v_call: TRBV30
clone_size: .
d_call: TRBD1
j_call: TRBJ1-2
cdr3_aa: CAWWAGGDYGYTF
cdr3_nt: TGTGCCTGGTGGGCAGGGGGCGATTATGGCTACACCTTC

v_call: TRBV20-1
clone_size: few
d_call: TRBD2
j_call: TRBJ2-1
cdr3_aa: CSPGTSGRPRDGEQFF
cdr3_nt: TGCAGTCCAGGGACTAGCGGGAGGCCGAGGGATGGTGAGCAGTTCTTC

v_call: TRBV12-3/TRBV12-4
clone_size: few
d_call: .
j_call: TRBJ1-2
cdr3_aa: CASSLGRQNPYYGYTF
cdr3_nt: TGTGCCAGCAGTTTGGGTCGACAGAACCCGTACTATGGCTACACCTTC

v_call: TRBV15
clone_size: few
d_call: TRBD1
j_call: TRBJ2-1
cdr3_aa: CATSREQGVYNEQFF
cdr3_nt: TGTGCCACCAGCAGAGAACAGGGGGTCTACAATGAGCAGTTCTTC

v_call: TRBV11-2
clone_size: .
d_call: .
j_call: TRBJ2-1
cdr3_aa: CASSGGYNEQFF
cdr3_nt: TGTGCCAGCAGCGGGGGGTACAATGAGCAGTTCTTC

v_call: TRBV3-1
clone_size: many
d_call: TRBD1
j_call: TRBJ1-2
cdr3_aa: CASSPGTANYGYTF
cdr3_nt: TGTGCCAGCAGCCCCGGGACAGCTAACTATGGCTACACCTTC

v_call: TRBV19
clone_size: few
d_call: .
j_call: TRBJ2-2
cdr3_aa: CASSKEGVELFF
cdr3_nt: TGTGCCAGTAGTAAGGAGGGAGTGGAGCTGTTTTTT

v_call: TRBV2
clone_size: .
d_call: TRBD1
j_call: TRBJ2-2
cdr3_aa: CASHGQGTGELFF
cdr3_nt: TGTGCCAGTCATGGACAGGGTACCGGGGAGCTGTTTTTT

v_call: TRBV5-5
clone_size: .
d_call: TRBD1
j_call: TRBJ1-6
cdr3_aa: CASSLGRQGSSYNSPLHF
cdr3_nt: TGTGCCAGCAGCTTGGGGAGACAGGGGAGCTCCTATAATTCACCCCTCCACTTT

v_call: TRBV3-1
clone_size: few
d_call: .
j_call: TRBJ2-1
cdr3_aa: CASKDSPDNEQFF
cdr3_nt: TGTGCCAGCAAGGACAGCCCGGACAATGAGCAGTTCTTC

v_call: TRBV12-3/TRBV12-4
clone_size: .
d_call: TRBD2
j_call: TRBJ2-4
cdr3_aa: CASSSLSGGAKNIQYF
cdr3_nt: TGTGCCAGCAGTTCCCTTAGCGGGGGAGCCAAAAACATTCAGTACTTC

v_call: TRBV14
clone_size: .
d_call: .
j_call: TRBJ2-2
cdr3_aa: CASSQDLNTGELFF
cdr3_nt: TGTGCCAGCAGCCAAGACCTAAACACCGGGGAGCTGTTTTTT

v_call: TRBV28
clone_size: .
d_call: TRBD2
j_call: TRBJ2-1
cdr3_aa: CASSTRQQASGVNEQFF
cdr3_nt: TGTGCCAGCAGCACCCGACAACAGGCTAGCGGGGTGAATGAGCAGTTCTTC

v_call: TRBV5-1
clone_size: few
d_call: TRBD2
j_call: TRBJ2-5
cdr3_aa: CASSLLLAGGPGETQYF
cdr3_nt: TGCGCCAGCAGCTTGCTCCTAGCGGGGGGGCCGGGAGAGACCCAGTACTTC